A selection of T cell receptor beta chains follows, all from one sample in a study of cytomegalovirus exposure and HLA in healthy donors. The assay was immunoSEQ multiplex PCR, and TCRdb's table has in-frame clones only and misses some. Here the sample table reports some 130,000 clones. Sequencing input: PBMCs. These receptors were collected from a woman aged 40 to 50 in good health and CMV-seropositive. Each CDR3 is given without its conserved first and last residue.

TRBV15	TRBJ1-4	ATSRDRDRTNEKLF
TRBV10-3	TRBJ2-2	AISEGLAGFANTGELF
TRBV7-2	TRBJ2-7	ASSLGSSAEYEQY
TRBV6-5	TRBJ2-7	ASSFAQDSPYEQY
TRBV6-5	TRBJ2-7	ASSRQGVIEQY
TRBV2	TRBJ2-2	AGRSPNTGELF
TRBV19	TRBJ1-5	ASSIKGDSNQPQH
TRBV11-2	TRBJ2-3	ATALAASTDTQY
TRBV5-4	TRBJ2-1	ASSKSDSIYEQF
TRBV28	TRBJ2-7	ASRTGRGSAYEQY
TRBV18	TRBJ2-2	ASSPQGSNTGELF
TRBV6-1	TRBJ2-5	ASSARDRGEETQY
TRBV28	TRBJ1-1	ASSLRVYTEAF
TRBV30	TRBJ1-5	AWTPIGQGNQPQH
TRBV5-1	TRBJ2-1	ASRLEEGALGRF
TRBV27	TRBJ1-1	ASSLSASVLNTEAF
TRBV5-4	-	ASSQGQAYEQY
TRBV27	TRBJ1-5	ASSLLAGAGQPQH
TRBV13	TRBJ2-1	ASSSGLNNEQF
TRBV27	TRBJ1-1	ASSWDREYTEAF
TRBV4-3	TRBJ2-7	ASSQVTGSSYEQY
TRBV23-1	TRBJ1-4	ASSPPTGPNEKLF
TRBV10-3	TRBJ2-5	AMSLDGSLQETQY
TRBV27	TRBJ1-1	ASSLSTIRHLNTEAF
TRBV6-4	TRBJ1-6	ASALNPVDSPLH
TRBV5-5	TRBJ2-5	ASSPSGRAEETQY
TRBV7-3	TRBJ2-5	ASSLWAEETQY
TRBV15	TRBJ1-2	ATSRDLGQRGYGYT
TRBV7-2	TRBJ2-6	ASSPRAGANVLT
TRBV15	TRBJ2-3	ATSRAALGGREY
TRBV4-1	TRBJ1-2	ASSQPRGGPSYGYT
TRBV4-1	TRBJ2-1	ASSQEVGVEQF
TRBV5-1	TRBJ2-1	ASSLKEVAKNEQF
TRBV5-8	TRBJ2-1	ASSPRGRYNEQF
TRBV28	TRBJ2-7	ASSLCRALGGEQY
TRBV30	TRBJ2-2	AWRETSMGELF
TRBV27	TRBJ2-5	ASHWEGETQY
TRBV4-3	TRBJ2-7	ASSLGLTGVYEQY
TRBV6-4	TRBJ2-2	ASSVLQGAGTGELF
TRBV5-4	TRBJ2-3	ASSLDLTGRPDTQY
TRBV7-6	TRBJ2-1	ASSGLAGKREQF
TRBV7-3	TRBJ2-2	ASSLSGGSPGVGELF
TRBV7-9	TRBJ2-7	ASSFSSYEQY
TRBV5-4	TRBJ2-7	ASSLDLGANEQY
TRBV15	TRBJ2-5	ATSRDGVGLASPETQY
TRBV7-2	TRBJ2-2	ASSLVSSGELF
TRBV7-9	TRBJ2-7	ASSSGGLSYEQY